This passage covers 31 T cell receptor beta chains from one sample sequenced in a study of blood T cell repertoires in COVID-19. Method: immunoSEQ multiplex PCR; TCRdb's copy keeps in-frame clones and lacks some. The table lists 250,000 to 300,000 clones, about nine tenths of them singletons. The sequencing sample was made of peripheral blood. Source of these receptors: a woman in her twenties or thirties with COVID-19, enrolled during active disease.

The V and J genes are TRBV7-9 and TRBJ1-5; perhaps TRBD1 as D (5 bases). This CDR3 has 13 residues. V was cut by 7 bases and J by 4 bases, with 11 bases left in between. The germline CDR1 and CDR2 sequences are SEHNR and FQNEAQ (reference sequence). Here the CDR3 DNA reads TGTGCCAGCACCTTCGGGGGTAATCAGCCCCAGCATTTT. This gives the protein CASTFGGNQPQHF.

V is TRBV13 and J is TRBJ2-1, with 7 bases lining up with TRBD1. The V gene's germline CDR1 is PRHDT and CDR2 FYEKMQ (reference sequence). CDR3 length equals 14 residues. V was clipped by 4 bases and J by 7 bases; unmatched bases: 7. The CDR3 reads CASSSDRKMNEQFF. The CDR3 DNA follows: TGTGCCAGCAGCTCGGACAGGAAAATGAATGAGCAGTTCTTC.

This chain uses TRBV10-1 with TRBJ2-3, with TRBD2 matching over 7 bases. V trimming: 6 bases; J trimming: 3 bases; junction bases outside the gene matches: 12. The CDR3 is 16 residues long. The V gene's germline CDR1 is WNHNN and CDR2 SYGVQD (reference sequence). CDR3 sequence: CASSPGRGGGTDTQYF. The CDR3 DNA sequence: TGCGCCAGCAGCCCAGGTCGCGGCGGGGGTACAGATACGCAGTATTTT.

CDR3 amino acids: CASESENEQFF. The CDR3 DNA is TGTGCCAGCGAGAGTGAAAATGAGCAGTTCTTC. The chain has TRBV2 and TRBJ2-1; D is unresolved. This CDR3 region has 11 residues. Germline V gene lookup returns CDR1 SNHLY and CDR2 FYNNEI. Trimming removed 8 bases at V and 7 bases at J, with 9 bases between.

V is TRBV4-1 and J is TRBJ1-5; 10 bases match TRBD1. Germline V gene sequence: CDR1 MGHRA, CDR2 YSYEKL. The length of the CDR3 is 15 residues. V shed 3 bases and J 4 bases; nucleotides not matched to a gene: 3. The CDR3 loop reads CASSQAGQGNQPQHF. Here the CDR3 DNA reads TGCGCCAGCAGCCAGGCGGGACAGGGGAATCAGCCCCAGCATTTT.

This chain links TRBV7-3 with TRBJ1-2, with D hard to call. The CDR3 covers 13 residues. V lost 5 bases to trimming and J lost 8 bases, with 15 bases between them. Germline CDR1 SGHTA, CDR2 FQGTGA. The CDR3 is CASSAEPGVGYTF. Written as DNA, the CDR3 is TGTGCCAGCAGCGCGGAGCCGGGAGTAGGCTACACCTTC. The variable domain in full, with the rest retrieved from reference TRBV7-3 and TRBJ1-2, is GAGVSQTPSNKVTEKGKYVELRCDPISGHTALYWYRQSLGQGPEFLIYFQGTGAADDSGLPNDRFFAVRPEGSVSTLKIQRTERGDSAVYLCASSAEPGVGYTFGSGTRLTVV.

The chain carries TRBV6-5 and TRBJ1-2, with TRBD1 as a possible D gene (6 bases). Germline loops: CDR1 MNHEY, CDR2 SVGAGI. V was cut by 8 bases and J by 6 bases, with 22 bases left in between. This CDR3 comprises 15 residues. The DNA for the CDR3 is TGTGCCAGCCGCCCCCCCCGTGGCAGGGGAAATGGCTACACCTTC. Protein sequence: CASRPPRGRGNGYTF.

This chain joins TRBV3-1 (or the pseudogene TRBV3-2) and TRBJ2-3; the D gene is possibly TRBD2 (7 bases). The V end lost 1 base, the J end lost 1 base, and 18 bases lay between the germline ends. Germline CDR1 is LGHDT and CDR2 is YNNKEL (reference sequence). CDR3 length: 18 residues. CDR3 nucleotides: TGTGCCAGCAGCCAAGGAGTAAGGGGGAGGGCCGGCACAGATACGCAGTATTTT. This encodes CASSQGVRGRAGTDTQYF.

V usage is TRBV3-1 (or the pseudogene TRBV3-2) and J usage is TRBJ2-7, with 8 bases matching TRBD2. The CDR3 consists of 15 residues. The germline CDR1 and CDR2 sequences are LGHDT and YNNKEL (reference sequence). V was clipped by 0 bases and J by 6 bases; unmatched bases: 7. Here the CDR3 reads CASSQDGGLVTEQYF. CDR3 bases: TGTGCCAGCAGCCAAGATGGGGGACTAGTGACCGAGCAGTACTTC.

The chain joins TRBV5-4 to TRBJ2-2; D unclear. Trimming pared 0 bases from V and 5 bases from J, leaving 8 bases between. This CDR3 has 14 amino acids. Germline CDR1 and CDR2: SGHNT and YYREEE (reference sequence). This CDR3 reads CASSLERTTGELFF. The CDR3 coding sequence is TGTGCCAGCAGCTTGGAAAGAACTACCGGGGAGCTGTTTTTT. Full variable domain (missing parts from reference TRBV5-4 and TRBJ2-2): ETGVTQSPTHLIKTRGQQVTLRCSSQSGHNTVSWYQQALGQGPQFIFQYYREEENGRGNFPPRFSGLQFPNYSSELNVNALELDDSALYLCASSLERTTGELFFGEGSRLTVL.

The chain combines TRBV5-4 with TRBJ2-1, with 7 bases matching TRBD2. The CDR3 covers 15 residues. Germline CDR1 and CDR2: SGHNT and YYREEE (reference sequence). After removal of 4 bases from V and 2 bases from J, the junction contained 6 bases not matched to a gene. CDR3 sequence: CASSLTSRPYNEQFF. The DNA of the CDR3 is TGTGCCAGCAGCCTGACTAGCCGGCCCTACAATGAGCAGTTCTTC. The whole variable domain, filled in from reference TRBV5-4 and TRBJ2-1, reads ETGVTQSPTHLIKTRGQQVTLRCSSQSGHNTVSWYQQALGQGPQFIFQYYREEENGRGNFPPRFSGLQFPNYSSELNVNALELDDSALYLCASSLTSRPYNEQFFGPGTRLTVL.

A single count supports this clone. The chain has TRBV27 and TRBJ1-1; 7 positions match TRBD1. The CDR3 extends over 12 amino acids. Germline V gene lookup returns CDR1 MNHEY and CDR2 SMNVEV (reference sequence). With V trimmed by 5 bases and J by 5 bases, 2 bases remained unmatched. The CDR3: CASSRQGTEAFF. In DNA form, the CDR3 reads TGTGCCAGCAGTCGACAGGGTACTGAAGCTTTCTTT.

The rearrangement links TRBV5-4 to TRBJ2-1, with 13 bases identical to TRBD2. Trimming at V came to 5 bases and at J to 4 bases, leaving 0 bases not matched to a gene. The CDR3 sequence is 14 residues long. Germline values: CDR1 SGHNT, CDR2 YYREEE (reference sequence). The CDR3 here is CASRTSGRYNEQFF. DNA of the CDR3: TGTGCCAGCAGGACTAGCGGGAGGTACAATGAGCAGTTCTTC.

This chain connects TRBV12-1 to TRBJ2-5; the table's D call, TRBD2, was not checked against the DNA. TRBV12-1 is given as a pseudogene. The CDR3 covers 20 residues. CDR3 in amino acids: CASSPPVPCERGQLKETQYF. CDR3 bases: TGTGCCAGCAGCCCCCCCGTTCCTTGCGAGCGAGGTCAATTAAAAGAGACCCAGTACTTC.

A few counts support this clone. The chain couples TRBV6-6 to TRBJ1-1, with 8 positions matching TRBD1. Germline V gene data show CDR1 as MNHNY and CDR2 as SVGAGI (reference sequence). The V gene end was trimmed by 6 bases and the J gene end by 6 bases; junction bases not matched to a gene: 9. This CDR3 is built from 14 residues. The CDR3 region is CASRRTGRGPEAFF. CDR3 bases: TGTGCCAGCAGAAGGACGGGCAGGGGGCCTGAAGCTTTCTTT.

The chain carries TRBV7-2 and TRBJ2-3; D gene ambiguous. This CDR3 is 13 amino acids long. Trimming removed 4 bases at V and 7 bases at J, with 12 bases between. The germline CDR1 and CDR2 sequences are SGHTA and FQGNSA. CDR3: CASSYRRFNTQYF. The CDR3 DNA is TGTGCCAGCAGCTATAGGCGGTTTAATACGCAGTATTTT.

The chain recombines TRBV7-9 with TRBJ1-2; 8 bases are a match to TRBD1. The V and J ends lost 5 bases and 5 bases, in that order; junction bases with no gene match: 10. CDR3 length equals 15 residues. Germline V CDR1 and CDR2: SEHNR, FQNEAQ (reference sequence). The CDR3 is CASSALGTGGYGYTF. CDR3 sequence (DNA): TGTGCCAGCAGCGCCCTGGGCACAGGGGGGTATGGCTACACCTTC.

CDR3 nucleotide sequence: TGTGCCAGCAGTTTAGACCGGGGGGCTCATGAAAAACTGTTTTTT. It is translated as CASSLDRGAHEKLFF. The chain uses TRBV28 and TRBJ1-4; weak D call: TRBD1 (6 bases). The V end lost 2 bases, the J end lost 6 bases, and 13 bases lay between the germline ends. The CDR3 is 15 residues long. Per the germline V gene, CDR1 is MDHEN and CDR2 is SYDVKM.

This clone was detected only once. This chain uses TRBV18 with TRBJ2-7; possible D gene TRBD1, 5 bases. This CDR3 region has 13 residues. Germline V gene lookup returns CDR1 KGHSH and CDR2 LQKENI. Trimming cost V 5 bases and J 0 bases, with 8 bases left between them. The CDR3 DNA follows: TGTGCCAGCTCAAGACAGAGCTCCTACGAGCAGTACTTC. The encoded protein is CASSRQSSYEQYF.

The chain joins TRBV7-9 to TRBJ1-1, with D maybe TRBD1 (6 bases). The germline gives CDR1 SEHNR, CDR2 FQNEAQ (reference sequence). The CDR3 is made up of 13 amino acids. Trimming took off 5 bases at V and 4 bases at J, with 11 bases between the two ends. DNA for the CDR3: TGTGCCAGCAGCGCTACAGGGAGCACTGAAGCTTTCTTT. Protein product: CASSATGSTEAFF.

The rearrangement uses TRBV5-5 and TRBJ1-5; D is possibly TRBD1 (5 bases). Germline loops: CDR1 SGHKS, CDR2 YYEKEE (reference sequence). The CDR3 contains 15 residues. The ends were cut back, 1 base at V and 3 bases at J, with 11 bases in the middle. The CDR3 sequence: CASSLQGFSNQPQHF. The CDR3 nucleotides are TGTGCCAGCAGCTTGCAGGGTTTTTCCAATCAGCCCCAGCATTTT.

About this clone: Distinct nucleotide sequences in the sample also encode this CDR3. The chain uses TRBV6-5 and TRBJ2-3; D may be TRBD2 (6 bases). The CDR3 length is 14 residues. V was cut by 2 bases and J by 1 base, with 7 bases left in between. Per germline, CDR1 MNHEY and CDR2 SVGAGI. CDR3 sequence reads: CASSYGGGTDTQYF. The CDR3 nucleotides are TGTGCCAGCAGTTACGGAGGGGGCACAGATACGCAGTATTTT.

This rearrangement joins TRBV5-4 to TRBJ1-1; no clear D gene. CDR3 size: 15 residues. The germline CDR1 and CDR2 sequences are SGHNT and YYREEE (reference sequence). The V end was cut by 0 bases, the J end by 2 bases, with 11 bases between. CDR3 in amino acids: CASSLVAGKNTEAFF. The DNA for the CDR3 is TGTGCCAGCAGCTTGGTGGCAGGTAAAAACACTGAAGCTTTCTTT.

This clone was seen a few times. This chain joins TRBV19 and TRBJ2-7; 7 nucleotides match TRBD1. This CDR3 comprises 15 residues. The germline V gene encodes CDR1 LNHDA and CDR2 SQIVND (reference sequence). The junction had 11 bases not matched to a gene; V was cut back by 4 bases and J by 5 bases. In nucleotides, the CDR3 is TGTGCCAGTAGTACCGGCCGACAGGGACAAGACGAGCAGTACTTC. Protein product: CASSTGRQGQDEQYF.

This clone was seen a single time. The rearrangement uses TRBV7-2 and TRBJ2-7, with D possibly being TRBD2 (6 bases). The CDR3 length is 13 residues. CDR1 and CDR2 from the germline V gene are SGHTA and FQGNSA. The V gene lost 3 bases and the J gene lost 3 bases, with 9 bases spanning the gap. The CDR3 DNA follows: TGTGCCAGCAGCTTCCAGACTAGCTACGAGCAGTACTTC. Amino acids: CASSFQTSYEQYF.

The sample holds one count of this clone. Relative to the germline gene, one junction end is altered; a read error may explain this. This sequence joins TRBV7-7 and TRBJ2-7; the match to TRBD2 covers 8 bases. Germline lookup yields CDR1 SSHAT and CDR2 FNYEAQ (reference sequence). The CDR3 contains 17 residues. This chain's CDR3 is CASSLGAVGRGAYEQYF. CDR3 in DNA: TGTGCTAGCAGCTTAGGAGCTGTCGGGAGGGGGGCCTACGAGCAGTACTTC.

The V gene is TRBV3-1 (or the pseudogene TRBV3-2), the J gene TRBJ1-6, with TRBD1 as a possible D gene (6 bases). Germline values: CDR1 LGHDT, CDR2 YNNKEL (reference sequence). V was cut by 3 bases and J by 7 bases, with 19 bases left in between. The CDR3 sequence is 17 residues long. This chain's CDR3 is CASSQKTGTLGNSPLHF. CDR3 DNA sequence: TGTGCCAGCAGCCAGAAGACAGGAACTTTAGGCAATTCACCCCTCCACTTT.

Concerning this clone: This may be a read error, as it is one base from a much larger clone. This chain joins TRBV28 and TRBJ2-2; perhaps TRBD2 as D (6 bases). Germline assignment: CDR1 MDHEN and CDR2 SYDVKM. The CDR3 runs to 13 residues. V dropped 8 bases and J dropped 1 base, with 8 bases sitting between them. The CDR3 nucleotides read TGTGCCAGCCGTAGCGGGAACACCGGGGAGCTGTTTTTT. Amino acids: CASRSGNTGELFF.

The chain combines TRBV30 with TRBJ1-6; perhaps TRBD1 as D (6 bases). Germline V lookup: CDR1 GTSNPN, CDR2 SVGIG (reference sequence). The CDR3 length is 13 residues. Trimming cost V 0 bases and J 11 bases, with 11 bases left between them. CDR3 coding DNA: TGTGCCTGGAGTGTGGGGGCCCAGGCACCCCTCCACTTT. This sequence encodes CAWSVGAQAPLHF.

The chain is built from TRBV28 and TRBJ2-5, with D perhaps TRBD1 (6 bases). Germline lookup yields CDR1 MDHEN and CDR2 SYDVKM. V lost 6 bases to trimming and J lost 3 bases, with 11 bases between them. The CDR3 runs to 13 residues. This CDR3 is CASSSGQKETQYF. The CDR3 region has the DNA TGTGCCAGCAGCTCCGGACAGAAAGAGACCCAGTACTTC.

CDR3 protein: CASSYREIETQYF. In nucleotides, the CDR3 is TGTGCCAGCAGTTATCGGGAGATAGAGACCCAGTACTTC. This sequence joins TRBV6-5 and TRBJ2-5; TRBD2 is a possible D gene (6 bases). Trimming took 3 bases from V and 4 from J, leaving 9 bases between them. Germline V lookup: CDR1 MNHEY, CDR2 SVGAGI. The CDR3 covers 13 residues.